This record looks at one T cell receptor beta chain sequence and its context. Its cognate antigen has yet to be identified. No qualities accompany the bases; no much larger clone lies one base away. The entry originates in a study of T cells in Graves' hyperthyroidism and ophthalmopathy (dated by TCRdb to between 2017 and 2020). About the investigation overall: Peripheral blood was collected at initial diagnosis, before any treatment. In about six Graves' hyperthyroidism patients, the study also compared T-cell repertoires from thyroid tissue with T-cell repertoires from blood. Whether ophthalmopathy could be predicted prospectively was tested in an independent validation cohort made up of 18 to 20 hyperthyroidism patients plus 17 patients who later progressed to ophthalmopathy. After sampling, hyperthyroidism patients received methimazole starting at 30 mg daily, and ophthalmopathy patients received high-dose intravenous methylprednisolone. For training and testing, the 80 to 100 patients in the discovery cohort were randomly divided in a 7:3 ratio. TCR Vbeta CDR3 sequencing of 120 to 150 peripheral blood samples (over 40 ophthalmopathy, some 75 hyperthyroidism and some 17 progressor patients) is reported in the paper. TCR V-J signatures able to tell the groups apart were searched for in a discovery cohort of 100 patients, of whom more than 40 had Graves' ophthalmopathy and around 57 had stable Graves' hyperthyroidism.

Graves' hyperthyroidism was defined as stable when no progression to ophthalmopathy occurred over 18 months of follow-up. Hyperthyroidism patients were aged 18 to 65 years and newly diagnosed, with disease duration of less than 2 months. Any patient with an uncontrolled infection, another autoimmune disease, pregnancy or lactation was excluded. Clinical symptoms, serum thyroxine and TRAb, thyroid ultrasound, and orbital computed tomography formed the basis for the diagnoses. Ficoll-Paque density gradient centrifugation was used to isolate PBMCs from around 10 ml of fresh peripheral blood. Total RNA was extracted using Trizol reagent, and RNA quality was assessed on an Agilent 2100 Bioanalyzer. Overall study outcomes, separate from this receptor: In cross-validation, a model built on a 13 V-J signature told ophthalmopathy apart from stable hyperthyroidism with over 85% sensitivity and around 83% specificity, and in testing the same model reached 80%/75%. No statistical method was used to fix the sample size in advance, and group allocation was not hidden from the investigators. During validation, the model predicted progression to ophthalmopathy a median of around six months ahead of onset, with 60% to 71% sensitivity and around 72% specificity. Most expanded thyroid clonotypes (frequency above 0.001) were also detected in blood, suggesting blood repertoires may reflect thyroid immune responses.

The TCR beta CDR3 regions were amplified from RNA transcripts. The TCR CDR3 was subjected to a first round of RT-PCR using the HTBI primer set and the Qiagen OneStep RT-PCR kit. A second multiplex PCR round built the libraries, followed by size selection and purification. The libraries were sequenced on an Illumina HiSeq2000 using paired-end 100 bp reads. Per the source publication's procedure: SOAPnuke was used to process the raw data, throwing out any read that contained adapters or uncalled bases, had a mean Phred below 15, or lacked an exact constant-primer or identifier match. COPE v1.2.5 was used to merge the high-quality paired reads, and each unique nucleotide sequence was defined as a clonotype. MiTCR v1.1 was used to align the clonotypes against IMGT TRBV, TRBD and TRBJ reference segments. The analysis included only V-J combinations with a frequency above 0.0001, which together covered around 99% of the repertoires. A TCS score was defined as the ratio between F50 (clonal expansion) and ExV (chaos), using BLOSUM62-based TCRdist between CDR3 peptides within each V-J. Welch's t-statistics and random forest reduced 500 to 550 V-J features to some 14, which were used in a naive Bayes classifier (R e1071). TCRdb reprocessing: public reads trimmed at Q25 with fastp, clones called with MiXCR, in-frame beta chains kept. Duplicate CDR3 protein sequences are folded into a single record with the most common DNA and genes. The V and J calls, along with clone size, are taken from TCRdb and not from the paper's own processing. The sample yields 600,000 to 750,000 distinct CDR3 sequences; 17% were counted once. The top ten constitute about 16% of the sample.

Here V drops 3 bases and J drops 4 bases, and the junction holds 6 bases not matched to any gene. The germline V gene (reference sequence) provides CDR1 DFQATT and CDR2 SNEGSKA. The CDR3 sequence holds 16 residues, the cysteine and phenylalanine included. The kept DNA is CDR3 alone, 48 bases in frame from the first base. The chain joins TRBV20-1 to TRBJ2-1, and 13 junctional nucleotides match TRBD2. This clonotype was sampled from a man between 50 and 59 years old with Graves' hyperthyroidism. Sequenced sample: blood. The nucleotide sequence is given as TGCAGTGCTAGGGGGACTAGCGGGAAAGGATACAATGAGCAGTTCTTC. This gives the protein CSARGTSGKGYNEQFF.